The entry that follows covers one T cell receptor beta chain sequence. Its antigen remains unknown. The V end lost 6 bases, the J end lost 4 bases, and 9 bases lay between the germline ends. In germline, CDR1 is KGHSH, CDR2 LQKENI. This CDR3 has 13 amino acids. The source of the sample is a study of PD-L1 blockade in urothelial cancer. Across the study: Men with urothelial cancer arising in the bladder made up twenty-five of 29 patients. Samples came from 3 weeks, at the second dose, and 6 weeks into treatment. T cells were recovered from blood samples at a median of approximately 150,000. Study-level results: Clones that were tumor-associated expanded more in the blood of durable-benefit patients at 3 weeks.

Profiled with immunoSEQ multiplex PCR; TCRdb holds only in-frame clones, not every one. There are 49,000 or so clones in the sample; less than 85% occur only once, and about 9.4% lies in the top ten. Sample time point: pretreatment peripheral blood. This TCR was sampled from a man aged 70-80 years with urothelial cancer. Sequenced material: PBMCs, taken around atezolizumab (anti-PD-L1) treatment. This chain links TRBV18 with TRBJ1-4; D gene ambiguous. Written as DNA, the CDR3 is TGTGCCAGCTCTCGGACTTATAATGAAAAACTGTTTTTT. This gives the protein CASSRTYNEKLFF.